What follows are 7 T cell receptor beta chains derived from one specimen sequenced in a study of blood T cells in healthy people across ages. Through a sample-barcoded 5' primer and a J-beta primer mix, a second PCR was run for about 7 to 12 cycles. TCRdb reprocessed the 5' RACE reads via MiXCR and lists one record per CDR3 protein. The sample carries some 710,000 distinct CDR3 sequences, about 45% recorded once. The sample comprised blood. These receptors all come from a man older than 75 in good health.

This sequence joins TRBV13 and TRBJ2-2, with 12 bases matching TRBD2. Germline CDR1 and CDR2: PRHDT and FYEKMQ (reference sequence). After removal of 4 bases from V and 3 bases from J, the junction contained 12 bases not matched to a gene. The CDR3 has 19 amino acids. Here the CDR3 DNA reads TGTGCCAGCAGCTCGCGGACTAGCGGGAAGGTATCGGACACCGGGGAGCTGTTTTTT. Translating gives CASSSRTSGKVSDTGELFF. The entire variable domain, with the rest obtained from reference TRBV13 and TRBJ2-2, is as follows: AAGVIQSPRHLIKEKRETATLKCYPIPRHDTVYWYQQGPGQDPQFLISFYEKMQSDKGSIPDRFSAQQFSDYHSELNMSSLELGDSALYFCASSSRTSGKVSDTGELFFGEGSRLTVL.

V gene TRBV20-1 combines with J gene TRBJ1-1; D gene ambiguous. V was cut by 4 bases and J by 1 base, with 4 bases left in between. The CDR3 is 11 residues long. CDR1 and CDR2 from the germline V gene are DFQATT and SNEGSKA (reference sequence). The CDR3 spells CSATENTEAFF. CDR3 nucleotide sequence: TGCAGTGCTACTGAGAACACTGAAGCTTTCTTT.

This clonotype came up many times. One end of the junction does not line up with germline, which may come from a read error. The chain combines TRBV5-1 with TRBJ2-1, with D perhaps TRBD2 (5 bases). CDR1 and CDR2 (germline): SGHRS, YFSETQ. The CDR3 loop spans 12 amino acids. In DNA, the CDR3 is TGTGCCAGCAGCTTAGCGCGCAATGAGCAGTTCTTC. This sequence encodes CASSLARNEQFF.

This clonotype has just a few counts. The chain combines TRBV29-1 with TRBJ2-7; tentative D call: TRBD2 (7 bases). Germline V CDR1 and CDR2: SQVTM, ANQGSEA. The V end was cut by 7 bases, the J end by 3 bases, with 19 bases between. CDR3 size: 14 residues. In nucleotides, the CDR3 is TGCAGCGCGGGGGGAGGCAGGGGACACTACGAGCAGTACTTC. Translated: CSAGGGRGHYEQYF.

The rearrangement links TRBV12-3 or TRBV12-4 to TRBJ1-2; TRBD1 might be the D (5 bases). The CDR3 runs to 14 residues. With 5 bases removed from V and 4 bases from J, the gap between germline ends came to 14 bases. The CDR3, as DNA: TGTGCCAGCAGTGGAGACAGCACTTTCTATGGCTACACCTTC. As protein: CASSGDSTFYGYTF.

The genes are TRBV2 and TRBJ2-3, with D possibly TRBD2 on 5 matching bases. The V and J ends lost 6 bases and 4 bases respectively, with 14 bases between them. Germline CDR1 SNHLY, CDR2 FYNNEI. CDR3 length: 14 amino acids. This CDR3 is CASRRASRSDTQYF. The CDR3 nucleotides read TGTGCCAGCAGGAGGGCCAGTCGGTCAGATACGCAGTATTTT. The entire variable domain, with the rest obtained from reference TRBV2 and TRBJ2-3, is as follows: EPEVTQTPSHQVTQMGQEVILRCVPISNHLYFYWYRQILGQKVEFLVSFYNNEISEKSEIFDDQFSVERPDGSNFTLKIRSTKLEDSAMYFCASRRASRSDTQYFGPGTRLTVL.

The chain couples TRBV12-3 or TRBV12-4 to TRBJ2-2; 8 nucleotides line up with TRBD1. The V segment lost 4 bases and the J segment 6 bases; nucleotides outside the gene matches: 13. The length of the CDR3 is 17 residues. CDR3 in DNA: TGTGCCAGCAGTTCGACAGTTACAGGGGGGTTTCCCGGGGAGCTGTTTTTT. It codes for CASSSTVTGGFPGELFF.